A selection of T cell receptor beta chains follows, all from one sample in a study of blood T cell repertoires in COVID-19. The table came from immunoSEQ multiplex PCR; TCRdb's copy has only in-frame clones and leaves some out. The sample shows some 42,000 clones, around four fifths of them seen only once. The sample comprised peripheral blood. The receptors originated from a man aged 50 or older with active COVID-19. CDR3s include the opening cysteine and the closing phenylalanine or tryptophan. D genes are given only for firm matches. Size tells how often a clone was seen (once, few, many) or the class of an expanded clone, and some rows leave it out.

CDR3 length	V gene	clone size	D gene	J gene	CDR3 DNA	CDR3 protein
15	TRBV9	-	TRBD2	TRBJ2-3	TGTGCCAGCAGCGTTGCCGGGACTAGCGCAGATACGCAGTATTTT	CASSVAGTSADTQYF
14	TRBV7-8	once	-	TRBJ2-7	TGTGCCAGCAGCCTCCGACAGGGGAGGGACGAGCAGTACTTC	CASSLRQGRDEQYF
13	TRBV12-3/TRBV12-4	-	-	TRBJ1-2	TGTGCCAGCAGTTTAAGACAGAGATATGGCTACACCTTC	CASSLRQRYGYTF
16	TRBV5-4	-	TRBD2	TRBJ2-5	TGTGCCAGCAGCTTCGGACTAGCGGGGGGGCCCGAGACCCAGTACTTC	CASSFGLAGGPETQYF
15	TRBV6-5	-	-	TRBJ1-3	TGTGCCAGCAGTTTTGTGAGGGACTCTGGAAACACCATATATTTT	CASSFVRDSGNTIYF
14	TRBV10-3	-	TRBD2	TRBJ2-5	TGTGCCATCAGTCTCAGCGGGGCCGCAGAGACCCAGTACTTC	CAISLSGAAETQYF
15	TRBV5-1	-	TRBD1	TRBJ1-6	TGCGCCAGCACCCTCGGAGACAGGGGGAATTCACCCCTCCACTTT	CASTLGDRGNSPLHF
15	TRBV5-1	-	-	TRBJ2-5	TGCGCCAGCAGCTTGGCCGGGGCAGGGGGGACGGCCCAGTACTTC	CASSLAGAGGTAQYF
15	TRBV27	-	-	TRBJ2-7	TGTGCCAGCAGTTTATCTCCCGGGAAGGTGTACGAGCAGTACTTC	CASSLSPGKVYEQYF
14	TRBV13	-	-	TRBJ2-5	TGTGCCAGCAGTTCGATGACAGAACAAGAGACCCAGTACTTC	CASSSMTEQETQYF
16	TRBV5-1	-	-	TRBJ1-1	TGCGCCAGCAGCTTGGGCCCACGGGGTTTGGGGACTGAAGCTTTCTTT	CASSLGPRGLGTEAFF
15	TRBV7-6	-	TRBD2	TRBJ2-1	TGTGCCAGCAGCTTCACTAGCGGGGGGTGGGATGAGCAGTTCTTC	CASSFTSGGWDEQFF